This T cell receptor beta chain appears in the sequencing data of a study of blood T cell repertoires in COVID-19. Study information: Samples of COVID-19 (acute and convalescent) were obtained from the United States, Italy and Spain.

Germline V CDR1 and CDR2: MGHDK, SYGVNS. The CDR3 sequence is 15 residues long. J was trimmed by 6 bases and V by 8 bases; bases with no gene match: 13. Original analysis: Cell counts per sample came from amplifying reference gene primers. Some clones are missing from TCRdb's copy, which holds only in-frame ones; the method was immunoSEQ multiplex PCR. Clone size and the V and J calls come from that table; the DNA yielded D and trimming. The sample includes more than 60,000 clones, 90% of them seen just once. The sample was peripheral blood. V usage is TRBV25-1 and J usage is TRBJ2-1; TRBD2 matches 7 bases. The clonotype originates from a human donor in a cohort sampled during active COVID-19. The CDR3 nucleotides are TGTGCCAGCTGCGAGGGAGGGAACTCCGGCAATGAGCAGTTCTTC. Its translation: CASCEGGNSGNEQFF.